The following is a T cell receptor (beta chain) sequence with its context. Its matching antigen is unknown. This CDR3 contains 18 residues. Trimming cost V 0 bases and J 0 bases; bases outside gene matches: 7. Germline CDR1 and CDR2: SGHRS and YFSETQ. The sample originates from a study of T cell responses to AZD1222 COVID-19 vaccine. Study-wide results and limits: Baseline seropositivity occurred in only six or seven AZD1222 recipients.

Assay: immunoSEQ multiplex PCR; the TCRdb copy retains only in-frame clones and omits some. The sample consists of over 100,000 clones, about 85% of them appearing once. Sample: peripheral blood, taken on day 0 of AZD1222 vaccination. This TCR was sampled from an adult in good health. The V call is TRBV5-1, the J call TRBJ2-3; 10 bases are a match to TRBD1. The CDR3 protein is CASSLGDRGPLSTDTQYF. The CDR3 nucleotides read TGCGCCAGCAGCTTGGGGGACAGGGGACCCCTTAGCACAGATACGCAGTATTTT. The variable domain in full, completed from reference TRBV5-1 and TRBJ2-3, reads KAGVTQTPRYLIKTRGQQVTLSCSPISGHRSVSWYQQTPGQGLQFLFEYFSETQRNKGNFPGRFSGRQFSNSRSEMNVSTLELGDSALYLCASSLGDRGPLSTDTQYFGPGTRLTVL.